This T cell receptor (beta chain) originates from a study of blood T cell repertoires in COVID-19. The authors' processing: How many nucleated cells were present was estimated from reference gene primer amplification. Data came from immunoSEQ multiplex PCR; TCRdb stores just in-frame clones and leaves some out. The DNA gave D and trimming, while V, J and clone size come from that table. In the table there are around 91,000 clones, 60% to 85% of which are singletons. The TCR was taken from a woman of 80 years or more with active or convalescent COVID-19. The specimen was peripheral blood.

The CDR3 spells CASSHPSQGEDTEAFF. In DNA form, the CDR3 reads TGTGCCAGCAGCCATCCTTCACAGGGGGAGGACACTGAAGCTTTCTTT. J is TRBJ1-1 and V is TRBV7-9, with 8 bases matching TRBD1. The germline CDR1 and CDR2 sequences are SEHNR and FQNEAQ (reference sequence). The junction had 11 bases not matched to a gene; V was cut back by 5 bases and J by 3 bases. This CDR3 region has 16 residues.